This T cell receptor (beta chain) was documented in a study of OX40 agonist ivuxolimab in advanced cancers. Study at large: Patients were dosed intravenously with ivuxolimab at 0.01 to 10 mg/kg every 2 weeks. Three patients got partial responses; one had hepatocellular carcinoma and two had cutaneous melanoma.

This clone showed up just once. No antigen is known for it. The repertoire was sequenced with immunoSEQ multiplex PCR; TCRdb's copy has only in-frame clones and lacks some. The sample holds tens of thousands of clones; 70% to 90% are singletons and the top ten take 0.88%. Whole-study findings and limits: CD4+ T cells averaged fewer expanded clones than CD8+ T cells.

Trimming took 6 bases from V and 1 from J; bases not matched to a gene: 3. This CDR3 region has 14 residues. Germline values: CDR1 KGHSH, CDR2 LQKENI. This TCR came from an adult with an advanced solid tumor such as melanoma, head and neck, liver or kidney cancer. The rearrangement uses TRBV18 and TRBJ1-2, with 9 positions matching TRBD1. Sequenced here: CD4+ or CD8+ T cells sorted from blood, sampled in a trial of the OX40 agonist ivuxolimab. The CDR3 loop is CASSPGQGNYGYTF. As DNA, the CDR3 is TGTGCCAGCTCCCCGGGACAGGGTAACTATGGCTACACCTTC.